Listed below are T cell receptor beta chains from one sample, sequenced in a study of shared clonotypes between healthy human individuals. Profiled with immunoSEQ multiplex PCR; TCRdb holds only in-frame clones, not every one. Of around 1.4 million clones in the sample, 98% were seen once. Sequenced: naive CD4+ T cells sorted from blood. Source of these receptors: a man aged 30 to 39 in good health. CDR3s include the opening cysteine and the closing phenylalanine or tryptophan. A D gene is named only where the DNA matches it firmly. Expanded clones are given a class, and other clones once, few, many or no size at all.

j_call	v_call	d_call	clone_size	cdr3_nt	cdr3_aa
TRBJ2-3	TRBV7-9	.	.	TGTGCCAGCAGCTTTGTCACAGATACGCAGTATTTT	CASSFVTDTQYF
TRBJ2-7	TRBV7-8	TRBD2	.	TGTGCCAGCAGCTTAGCACTAGCGGGAGGGTCCAGCTCCTACGAGCAGTACTTC	CASSLALAGGSSSYEQYF
TRBJ2-1	TRBV7-8	TRBD2	.	TGTGCCAGCAGCTTAATTCTAGCGGGTGTCTACAATGAGCAGTTCTTC	CASSLILAGVYNEQFF
TRBJ2-1	TRBV6-1	TRBD2	.	TGTGCCAGCAGTGGACTAGCGGGACCCTCCTACAATGAGCAGTTCTTC	CASSGLAGPSYNEQFF
TRBJ1-2	TRBV28	TRBD1	once	TGTGCCAGCAGTTTTAATGCCGGACAGGGACTAACTAACTATGGCTACACCTTC	CASSFNAGQGLTNYGYTF
TRBJ2-7	TRBV28	.	once	TGTGCCAGCCAGAGTGGGCAGTCCTACGAGCAGTACTTC	CASQSGQSYEQYF
TRBJ2-7	TRBV18	TRBD2	once	TGTGCCAGCTCAATGCGGCGGGAGGCCTACGAGCAGTACTTC	CASSMRREAYEQYF
TRBJ2-7	TRBV7-2	.	.	TGTGCCAGCAGCTTACCCCACCGTCAGATATCCTACGAGCAGTACTTC	CASSLPHRQISYEQYF
TRBJ2-2	TRBV28	.	.	TGTGCCAGCAGCCTACGGACCGGGGAGCTGTTTTTT	CASSLRTGELFF
TRBJ2-3	TRBV5-1	.	.	TGCGCCAGCAGCTCCGGGACCACCACAGATACGCAGTATTTT	CASSSGTTTDTQYF
TRBJ2-3	TRBV7-6	.	.	TGTGCCAGCAGCCGCCCCGTACTAGCAGCTAGCACAGATACGCAGTATTTT	CASSRPVLAASTDTQYF
TRBJ2-2	TRBV5-1	TRBD1	.	TGCGCCTCTCAGTCCCGACAGGGGGGGACCGGGGAGCTGTTTTTT	CASQSRQGGTGELFF
TRBJ2-3	TRBV6-5	TRBD1	.	TGTGCCAGCAGTCTGACAGGGTCGGACGCCAATACGCAGTATTTT	CASSLTGSDANTQYF
TRBJ2-6	TRBV29-1	.	.	TGCAGCGCCGCAACAAGCTCTGGGGCCAACGTCCTGACTTTC	CSAATSSGANVLTF
TRBJ2-7	TRBV19	.	.	TGTGCCAGTAGCCTGGCGGCCCTTGACTACGAGCAGTACTTC	CASSLAALDYEQYF
TRBJ1-2	TRBV27	TRBD1	.	TGTGCCAGCAGCAGTAACAGGGGGGTAGGAGCTAACTATGGCTACACCTTC	CASSSNRGVGANYGYTF
TRBJ1-5	TRBV7-9	TRBD1	.	TGTGCCAGCAGCGGGACAGGGGGCACTAGCAATCAGCCCCAGCATTTT	CASSGTGGTSNQPQHF
TRBJ2-7	TRBV29-1	TRBD2	.	TGCAGCGCTGGGACTAGCAGCTACGAGCAGTACTTC	CSAGTSSYEQYF
TRBJ2-7	TRBV9	.	.	TGTGCCAGCAGCGTAGCCGCTCATAGAACCTACGAGCAGTACTTC	CASSVAAHRTYEQYF
TRBJ2-7	TRBV6-6	.	.	TGTGCCAGCAGGCGAATCGGACAATTCCGAGACGAGCAGTACTTC	CASRRIGQFRDEQYF
TRBJ2-2	TRBV27	.	.	TGTGCCAGCAGAAAAGCTGACAGCCTAAAGCTGTTTTTT	CASRKADSLKLFF
TRBJ2-2	TRBV9	TRBD2	.	TGTGCCAGCAGCGTGGCTAGCGGGAACACCGGGGAGCTGTTTTTT	CASSVASGNTGELFF
TRBJ2-1	TRBV4-3	TRBD1	.	TGCGCCAGCAGTCGAACAGGGGGCTCCTACAATGAGCAGTTCTTC	CASSRTGGSYNEQFF
TRBJ1-1	TRBV6-6	.	once	TGTGCCAGCAGTTACACAGTAATGAACACTGAAGCTTTCTTT	CASSYTVMNTEAFF
TRBJ2-2	TRBV28	TRBD2	.	TGTGCCAGCAGTTCGCATAGCGGGAGAGCCGGGGAGCTGTTTTTT	CASSSHSGRAGELFF
TRBJ2-1	TRBV6-6	TRBD2	.	TGTGCCAGCAGTTACTCGACTAGCGGGAGGGGGAATGAGCAGTTCTTC	CASSYSTSGRGNEQFF
TRBJ2-3	TRBV5-1	.	.	TGCGCCAGCAGCTTGGGAGGGTTACGGGCAGATACGCAGTATTTT	CASSLGGLRADTQYF
TRBJ2-1	TRBV27	.	once	TGTGCCAGCAGCCCAACGGGACAACCCTACAATGAGCAGTTCTTC	CASSPTGQPYNEQFF
TRBJ1-1	TRBV25-1	.	.	TGTGCCAGCAGTGAATATATTCCCCCCTACAGCGCCAACACTGAAGCTTTCTTT	CASSEYIPPYSANTEAFF
TRBJ1-5	TRBV6-6	.	.	TGTGCCAGTAACGATCAGCCCCAGCATTTT	CASNDQPQHF
TRBJ2-4	TRBV25-1	.	.	TGTGCCAGCAGTGAAGGGGACGGCATTCAGTACTTC	CASSEGDGIQYF
TRBJ2-6	TRBV9	.	.	TGTGCCAGCAGCGGGGGTAGCGTAGGGGCCAACGTCCTGACTTTC	CASSGGSVGANVLTF
TRBJ2-3	TRBV5-4	.	.	TGTGCCAGCAGCGCAAGCCATGGCGCCCTTAATACAGATACGCAGTATTTT	CASSASHGALNTDTQYF
TRBJ2-1	TRBV5-4	.	once	TGTGCCAGCGGGACCTACAATGAGCAGTTCTTC	CASGTYNEQFF
TRBJ1-3	TRBV14	TRBD1	.	TGTGCCAGCAGCCAAGCCACAGGGGTCCGAAACACCATATATTTT	CASSQATGVRNTIYF
TRBJ2-5	TRBV29-1	TRBD2	.	TGCAGCGCCCGAGGGACTAGCGGGAGTCTTGGTAGTCAGACCCAGTACTTC	CSARGTSGSLGSQTQYF
TRBJ2-7	TRBV27	.	.	TGTGCCAGCTTGAGAGTTTCTTCCTACGAGCAGTACTTC	CASLRVSSYEQYF
TRBJ2-3	TRBV6-1	TRBD1	.	TGTGCCAGCAGTGCCATGGGACAGGGCCACACAGATACGCAGTATTTT	CASSAMGQGHTDTQYF
TRBJ1-4	TRBV18	.	.	TGTGCCAGCTCACCCCAACAGGGCGGTATTAATGAAAAACTGTTTTTT	CASSPQQGGINEKLFF
TRBJ2-2	TRBV28	TRBD1	.	TGTGCCAGCAGCTCCGGGACAGGGGGCACCGGGGAGCTGTTTTTT	CASSSGTGGTGELFF
TRBJ2-1	TRBV23-1	.	.	TGCGCCAGCAGTCAATACACCAGGGAGGGGGGTGGCAATGAGCAGTTCTTC	CASSQYTREGGGNEQFF
TRBJ2-7	TRBV2	.	.	TGTGCCAGCAGAACGCAGAGGGGGACACATAGATTGGAGCAGTACTTC	CASRTQRGTHRLEQYF
TRBJ1-5	TRBV18	.	.	TGTGCCAGCTCACCAGCACTGGGAGGGCCCCAGCATTTT	CASSPALGGPQHF
TRBJ1-1	TRBV18	TRBD1	.	TGTGCCAGCTCATCCATGGACAGGTACACTGAAGCTTTCTTT	CASSSMDRYTEAFF
TRBJ1-5	TRBV28	.	.	TGTGCCAGCAGTTTAACCAGTCCGAATCAGCCCCAGCATTTT	CASSLTSPNQPQHF
TRBJ2-3	TRBV7-9	.	.	TGTGCCAGCTCCAGGGGTAGCACAGATACGCAGTATTTT	CASSRGSTDTQYF